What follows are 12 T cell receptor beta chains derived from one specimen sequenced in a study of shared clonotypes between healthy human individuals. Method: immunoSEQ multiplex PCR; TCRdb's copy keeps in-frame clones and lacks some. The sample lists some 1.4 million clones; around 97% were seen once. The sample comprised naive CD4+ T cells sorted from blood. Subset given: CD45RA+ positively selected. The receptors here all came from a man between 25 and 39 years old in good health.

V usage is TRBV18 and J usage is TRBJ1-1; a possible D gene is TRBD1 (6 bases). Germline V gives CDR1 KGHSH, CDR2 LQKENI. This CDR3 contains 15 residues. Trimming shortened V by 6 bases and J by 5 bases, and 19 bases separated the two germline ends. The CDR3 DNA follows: TGTGCCAGCTCCCTAAAAGGGGGAAAAGGAACTGAAGCTTTCTTT. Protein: CASSLKGGKGTEAFF.

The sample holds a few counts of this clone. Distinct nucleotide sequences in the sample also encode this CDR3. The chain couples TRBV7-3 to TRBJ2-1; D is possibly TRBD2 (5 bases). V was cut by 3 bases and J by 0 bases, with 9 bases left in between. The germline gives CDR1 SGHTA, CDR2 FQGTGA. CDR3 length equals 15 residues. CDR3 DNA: TGTGCCAGCAGCTTGGGGAGTAGCTCCTACAATGAGCAGTTCTTC. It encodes CASSLGSSSYNEQFF.

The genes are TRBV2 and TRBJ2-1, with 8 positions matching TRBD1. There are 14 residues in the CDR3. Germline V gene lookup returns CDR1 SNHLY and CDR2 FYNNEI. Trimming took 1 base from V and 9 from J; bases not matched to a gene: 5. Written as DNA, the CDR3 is TGTGCCAGCAGTGAAGAACAGGGGGGAGGTGAGCAGTTCTTC. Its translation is CASSEEQGGGEQFF.

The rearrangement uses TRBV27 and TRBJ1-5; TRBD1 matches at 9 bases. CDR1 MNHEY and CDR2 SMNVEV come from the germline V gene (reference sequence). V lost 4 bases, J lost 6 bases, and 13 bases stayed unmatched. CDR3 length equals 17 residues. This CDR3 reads CASSSVSGTGITQPQHF. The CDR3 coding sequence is TGTGCCAGCAGTTCCGTCTCCGGGACAGGGATTACTCAGCCCCAGCATTTT.

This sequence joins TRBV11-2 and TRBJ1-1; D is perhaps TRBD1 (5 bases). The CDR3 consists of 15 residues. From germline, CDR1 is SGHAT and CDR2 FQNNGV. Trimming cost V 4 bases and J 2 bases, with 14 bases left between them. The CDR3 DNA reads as TGTGCCAGCAGCTACTCTCAGGGCGGTAACACTGAAGCTTTCTTT. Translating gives CASSYSQGGNTEAFF.

CDR3 nucleotide sequence: TGCGCCAGCGTTATCGACAGCAGATGGAACACTGAAGCTTTCTTT. This gives the protein CASVIDSRWNTEAFF. The chain combines TRBV10-2 with TRBJ1-1; the D gene is possibly TRBD1 (5 bases). CDR3 length: 15 residues. The germline gives CDR1 WSHSY, CDR2 SAAADI. The V gene lost 8 bases and the J gene lost 1 base, with 17 bases spanning the gap.

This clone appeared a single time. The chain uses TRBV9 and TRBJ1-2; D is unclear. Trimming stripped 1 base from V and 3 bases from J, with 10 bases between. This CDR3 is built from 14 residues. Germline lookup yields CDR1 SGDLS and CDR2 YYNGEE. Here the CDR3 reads CASSVSSEYYGYTF. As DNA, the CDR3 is TGTGCCAGCAGCGTATCTTCCGAGTACTATGGCTACACCTTC.

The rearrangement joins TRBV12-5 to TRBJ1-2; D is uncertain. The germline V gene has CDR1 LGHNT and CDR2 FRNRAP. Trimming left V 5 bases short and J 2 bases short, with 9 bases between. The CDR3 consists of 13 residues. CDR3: CASGPVGNYGYTF. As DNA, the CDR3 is TGTGCTAGTGGTCCGGTGGGGAACTATGGCTACACCTTC.

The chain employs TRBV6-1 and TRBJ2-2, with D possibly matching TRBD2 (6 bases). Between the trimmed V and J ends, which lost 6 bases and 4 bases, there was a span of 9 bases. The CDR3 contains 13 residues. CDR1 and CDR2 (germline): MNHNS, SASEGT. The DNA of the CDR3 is TGTGCCAGCAGGAAACTAGCCACCGGGGAGCTGTTTTTT. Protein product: CASRKLATGELFF.

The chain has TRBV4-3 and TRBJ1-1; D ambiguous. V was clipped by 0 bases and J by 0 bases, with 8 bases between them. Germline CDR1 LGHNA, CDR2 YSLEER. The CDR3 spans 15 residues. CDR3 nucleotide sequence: TGCGCCAGCAGCCAAGAACTGGCTTTGAACACTGAAGCTTTCTTT. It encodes CASSQELALNTEAFF.

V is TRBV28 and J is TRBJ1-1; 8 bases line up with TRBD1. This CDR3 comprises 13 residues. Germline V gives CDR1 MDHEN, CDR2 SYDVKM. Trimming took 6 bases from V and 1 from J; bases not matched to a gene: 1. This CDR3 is CASRGTGNTEAFF. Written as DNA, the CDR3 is TGTGCCAGCAGGGGGACAGGGAACACTGAAGCTTTCTTT.

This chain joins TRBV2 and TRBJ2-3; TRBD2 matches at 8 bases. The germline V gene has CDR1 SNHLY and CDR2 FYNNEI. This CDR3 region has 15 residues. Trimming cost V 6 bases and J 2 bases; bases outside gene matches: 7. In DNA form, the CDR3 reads TGTGCCAGCAGGACCCGGGGGGGCACCACAGATACGCAGTATTTT. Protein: CASRTRGGTTDTQYF.